This is a list of T cell receptor beta chains from one sample in a study of shared T cell receptors in the human thymus. Sequenced by immunoSEQ multiplex PCR; TCRdb stores in-frame clones only, minus some. The sample shows approximately 660,000 clones, roughly 88% of them seen only once. The same data also went into a second study, on human thymus T cells.

The specimen was thymocytes. These receptors originate from a boy younger than two with a congenital heart defect. CDR3s include the opening cysteine and the closing phenylalanine or tryptophan. A D gene is named only where the DNA matches it firmly. Clone size appears in some rows only: once, few, many, or a class for an expanded clone.

clone size	J gene	D gene	V gene	CDR3 DNA	CDR3 protein
-	TRBJ1-1	-	TRBV2	TGTGCCAGCAGGATAGGTCGGGGGAACACTGAAGCTTTCTTT	CASRIGRGNTEAFF
-	TRBJ2-7	TRBD1	TRBV6-5	TGTGCCAGCAGTGGCAAGACAGGGGGTCTGCTGGAGCAGTACTTC	CASSGKTGGLLEQYF
-	TRBJ1-1	TRBD1	TRBV10-2	TGCGCCAGCAGTGCCGGACAGGGGATGGCCACTGAAGCTTTCTTT	CASSAGQGMATEAFF
once	TRBJ1-5	TRBD1	TRBV5-1	TGCGCCAGCAGCTTGTATCCCACAGGGGGTCAGCCCCAGCATTTT	CASSLYPTGGQPQHF
-	TRBJ1-2	-	TRBV4-1	TGCGCCAGCAGTACGAGGGGGGGAGCCCTTAACTATGGCTACACCTTC	CASSTRGGALNYGYTF
-	TRBJ1-4	-	TRBV4-3	TGCGCCAGCAGCCAGTCCCCAGTTCCCGTTGAAAAACTGTTTTTT	CASSQSPVPVEKLFF
-	TRBJ2-1	TRBD2	TRBV7-2	TGTGCCAGCAGCAGCGGGACTCCTCCCTACAATGAGCAGTTCTTC	CASSSGTPPYNEQFF
-	TRBJ2-3	TRBD2	TRBV7-9	TGTGCCAGCAGCTTACCAAACAAGACTAGCGGGATTACAGATACGCAGTATTTT	CASSLPNKTSGITDTQYF
once	TRBJ2-5	TRBD2	TRBV11-2	TGTGCCAGCAGCCACCGACTAGCGAAGACCCAGTACTTC	CASSHRLAKTQYF
few	TRBJ2-1	-	TRBV20-1	TGCAGTGCTAGCCTAAATGAGCAGTTCTTC	CSASLNEQFF
-	TRBJ1-4	-	TRBV28	TGTGCCAGCAGCCGGGACCGGAGGGGAGGGATAGAGGAAAAACTGTTTTTT	CASSRDRRGGIEEKLFF
-	TRBJ2-1	-	TRBV7-9	TGTGCCAGCAGCTTAGGTAAATTAAGTCCTCGGGAGTTCTTC	CASSLGKLSPREFF
-	TRBJ1-5	-	TRBV28	TGTGCCAGCAGTTACAGATTTAGCAATCAGCCCCAGCATTTT	CASSYRFSNQPQHF
few	TRBJ2-7	TRBD2	TRBV4-1	TGCGCCAGCAGCCAAGATAGGCTAGCGGTACCCTACGAGCAGTACTTC	CASSQDRLAVPYEQYF
-	TRBJ1-2	TRBD1	TRBV15	TGTGCCACCAGCAGAGGTCTAGACAGGGGCTATGGCTACACCTTC	CATSRGLDRGYGYTF
-	TRBJ2-3	TRBD2	TRBV19	TGTGCCAGTAGTCCCAGTCCCAGAGGAGCGGGAGGGCCCCCAGATACGCAGTATTTT	CASSPSPRGAGGPPDTQYF
once	TRBJ2-3	TRBD1	TRBV28	TGTGCCAGCACCCGAGGACAGGCCTACGGCGAAGATAGCACAGATACGCAGTATTTT	CASTRGQAYGEDSTDTQYF
-	TRBJ2-7	TRBD2	TRBV27	TGTGCCAGCAGTCCGCCCCGACCGGGACTAGCGGGAAGCTACGAGCAGTACTTC	CASSPPRPGLAGSYEQYF
-	TRBJ2-1	TRBD2	TRBV5-6	TGTGCCAGCAGCTCGAGCGGGGACCACAATGAGCAGTTCTTC	CASSSSGDHNEQFF
-	TRBJ2-1	TRBD2	TRBV4-1	TGCGCCAGCAGCCAGGGGGGGCAGGGAGGTTGCACGGGAGGGCCTTATGAGCAGTTCTTC	CASSQGGQGGCTGGPYEQFF
few	TRBJ2-3	-	TRBV19	TGTGCCACAACTAGAAGGGCAGATACGCAGTATTTT	CATTRRADTQYF
-	TRBJ2-1	-	TRBV5-1	TGCGCCAGCAGCCACGGAGGGACTCGTGGCCATCATGAGCAGTTCTTC	CASSHGGTRGHHEQFF
-	TRBJ1-1	-	TRBV12-5	TGTGCTAGTGGTTTCTCCAACCACCTTGACAGTTTCCCCACTGAAGCTTTCTTT	CASGFSNHLDSFPTEAFF
-	TRBJ1-1	-	TRBV9	TGTGCCAGCAGCGTAGGCCTGGAGAATTCTGAAGCTTTCTTT	CASSVGLENSEAFF
few	TRBJ2-7	-	TRBV5-8	TGTGCCAGCAGCCGCCAAAATGCAGGACATTACAACGAGCAGTACTTC	CASSRQNAGHYNEQYF
-	TRBJ2-1	TRBD2	TRBV5-1	TGCGCCAGCAGCTCGACTAGCCCCTTAAGTTCCTACAATGAGCAGTTCTTC	CASSSTSPLSSYNEQFF
-	TRBJ2-3	-	TRBV29-1	TGCAGCGTTTATTCCCAGGGAACAGATACGCAGTATTTT	CSVYSQGTDTQYF
-	TRBJ2-7	TRBD2	TRBV7-2	TGTGCCAGCAGCTTAGAGGCACGGGGGGGGTACGAGCAGTACTTC	CASSLEARGGYEQYF
-	TRBJ1-2	-	TRBV30	TGTGCCTGGAGGCAGGAATGGTATGGCTACACCTTC	CAWRQEWYGYTF
-	TRBJ1-2	TRBD1	TRBV29-1	TGCAGCGTTACCGGACAGGGCGGCTACACCTTC	CSVTGQGGYTF
few	TRBJ2-5	-	TRBV5-5	TGTGCCAGCAGCTTGGGTGGAGCGAACAAAGAGACCCAGTACTTC	CASSLGGANKETQYF
-	TRBJ2-1	TRBD2	TRBV4-3	TGCGCCAGCAGCCAAGATCGCGGGACTAGCGGGATCAATGAGCAGTTCTTC	CASSQDRGTSGINEQFF
few	TRBJ1-4	-	TRBV19	TGTGCCAGTAGTATAGGTCGGCCCGGGTGGGAAAAACTGTTTTTT	CASSIGRPGWEKLFF
-	TRBJ1-2	-	TRBV13	TGTGCCAGCGGGCGGGGGGCGCGGGACTATGGCTACACCTTC	CASGRGARDYGYTF
once	TRBJ2-7	-	TRBV29-1	TGCAGCGTCTCCACCTGGGGCAGCTTGTACTTC	CSVSTWGSLYF
-	TRBJ2-3	TRBD2	TRBV15	TGTGCCACCAGCAGCGGGAGGGGGAGAGGCACAGATACGCAGTATTTT	CATSSGRGRGTDTQYF
once	TRBJ2-1	TRBD2	TRBV7-7	TGTGCTAGCAGCATGGGGGGACTAGCAGATTACAATGAGCAGTTCTTC	CASSMGGLADYNEQFF
-	TRBJ2-2	TRBD2	TRBV7-9	TGTGCCAGCAGCCCCCATTCGCCTAGCGGGCCGCCCGGGGAGCTGTTTTTT	CASSPHSPSGPPGELFF
-	TRBJ1-4	-	TRBV21-1	TGTGCCAGCACTAATCTTCGACAGGGGGATGAAAAACTGTTTTTT	CASTNLRQGDEKLFF
-	TRBJ2-7	-	TRBV27	TGTGCCAGCAGTACCCGGACGGGAACCTACGAGCAGTACTTC	CASSTRTGTYEQYF
-	TRBJ2-2	-	TRBV10-1	TGCGCCAGCATAGGGGATAGACATTCCGGGGAGCTGTTTTTT	CASIGDRHSGELFF
-	TRBJ1-5	-	TRBV5-8	TGTGCCAGCAGCTTTCCGAAGCGGGTTCAGCCCCAGCATTTT	CASSFPKRVQPQHF
-	TRBJ2-7	-	TRBV7-9	TGTGCCAGCAGCTCCCATGGGCGCACCACTAGCTCCTACGAGCAGTACTTC	CASSSHGRTTSSYEQYF
-	TRBJ2-1	TRBD2	TRBV19	TGTGCCACCGGCGGGGGGAATGAGCAGTTCTTC	CATGGGNEQFF
-	TRBJ2-1	TRBD2	TRBV12-5	TGTGCTAGTGGTCCGGGGACTAGCGGACCCCTAGTGGATGAGCAGTTCTTC	CASGPGTSGPLVDEQFF
once	TRBJ2-3	-	TRBV10-3	TGTGCCATCAGCCGGAAGGGACAGCTAGCGCTAGGATATTATGGCACAGATACGCAGTATTTT	CAISRKGQLALGYYGTDTQYF
once	TRBJ2-3	TRBD1	TRBV6-6	TGTGCCAGCAGTTACGACAGGGGAAGAAGCACAGATACGCAGTATTTT	CASSYDRGRSTDTQYF
-	TRBJ2-7	TRBD2	TRBV27	TGTGCCAGCAGTTTAAACGCCCCTGGACTAGCGGGAGTCTACGAGCAGTACTTC	CASSLNAPGLAGVYEQYF
few	TRBJ2-2	TRBD2	TRBV29-1	TGCAGCGTTGGGCCGCCCGGGACTAGCGGGAGGGCCGCCGGGGAGCTGTTTTTT	CSVGPPGTSGRAAGELFF
-	TRBJ1-5	-	TRBV11-3	TGTGCCAGCAGCTTAGATCTGGTCGGGGGAGGAAGCAATCAGCCCCAGCATTTT	CASSLDLVGGGSNQPQHF
-	TRBJ1-4	-	TRBV6-6	TGTGCCAGCACCCGACATTTCGCAACTAATGAAAAACTGTTTTTT	CASTRHFATNEKLFF